Presented here are 10 T cell receptor beta chains from one specimen sequenced in a study of blood T cell repertoires in COVID-19 (dated by TCRdb to 2019 to 2021). The library was built by means of the immunoSEQ multiplex PCR assay. TCRdb obtained this table from immuneACCESS and retained in-frame rearrangements with V and J assigned. These tables miss some clones; where compared with another copy, unresolved V genes account for less than half of the shortfall, and the remainder is unexplained. Recorded for this sample are hundreds of thousands of clones; roughly 87% of them occurred a single time. The ten largest clones add up to just under 2% of the sample. Source material: PBMCs or T cells enriched from blood (not recorded which). These receptors all come from a woman aged 18 to 35 with acute COVID-19.

The chain is built from TRBV7-9 and TRBJ2-1, with 9 bases lining up with TRBD1. The V gene's germline CDR1 is SEHNR and CDR2 FQNEAQ (reference sequence). The CDR3 has 14 residues. V lost 5 bases, J lost 7 bases, and 6 bases stayed unmatched. The CDR3 bases are TGTGCCAGCAGCCTCGGACAGGGGAGTAATGAGCAGTTCTTC. Protein: CASSLGQGSNEQFF.

The rearrangement links TRBV5-1 to TRBJ2-6, with TRBD1 as a possible D gene (7 bases). CDR3 length: 18 residues. Germline V gene sequence: CDR1 SGHRS, CDR2 YFSETQ. Trimming removed 5 bases from V and 0 bases from J, with 18 bases in between. In DNA form, the CDR3 reads TGCGCCAGCAGTCTTGGAGGGGGACAGACCTCTGGGGCCAACGTCCTGACTTTC. This gives the protein CASSLGGGQTSGANVLTF.

The genes are TRBV2 and TRBJ2-1; no firm D call. Between the trimmed V and J ends, which lost 6 bases and 7 bases, there was a span of 16 bases. CDR1 SNHLY and CDR2 FYNNEI come from the germline V gene. CDR3 length: 14 residues. The CDR3 coding sequence is TGTGCCAGCAGAAATACCGGGTTGAGGAATGAGCAGTTCTTC. Translation: CASRNTGLRNEQFF.

The chain joins TRBV6-5 to TRBJ2-2; maybe TRBD2 (6 bases). Trimming left V 0 bases short and J 0 bases short, with 8 bases between. From germline, CDR1 is MNHEY and CDR2 SVGAGI. The CDR3 length is 16 residues. The CDR3 DNA follows: TGTGCCAGCAGTTACTCTAGCGGCGCGAACACCGGGGAGCTGTTTTTT. Its translation is CASSYSSGANTGELFF.

This chain joins TRBV7-9 and TRBJ1-3, with 8 bases aligning to TRBD1. CDR1 is SEHNR, CDR2 FQNEAQ, per germline (reference sequence). V dropped 6 bases and J dropped 8; count of bases not matched to a gene: 9. The CDR3 extends over 14 amino acids. The CDR3, as DNA: TGTGCCAGCAGGATGGCTCAGGGGGCGGACACCATATATTTT. It specifies CASRMAQGADTIYF.

This clone has only one observation. The V and J genes are TRBV27 and TRBJ2-7; 9 bases are a match to TRBD1. The germline gives CDR1 MNHEY, CDR2 SMNVEV (reference sequence). The CDR3 covers 14 residues. The V segment lost 7 bases and the J segment 2 bases; nucleotides outside the gene matches: 6. For the CDR3, the DNA is TGTGCCAGCAATTCCGGGACAGGGACCTACGAGCAGTACTTC. This encodes CASNSGTGTYEQYF.

CDR3 residues: CASSPAGRAPGYTF. CDR3 DNA sequence: TGTGCCAGCTCACCCGCCGGCAGGGCACCCGGCTACACCTTC. V gene TRBV18 combines with J gene TRBJ1-2; D is perhaps TRBD1 (5 bases). Germline V lookup: CDR1 KGHSH, CDR2 LQKENI. The CDR3 runs 14 residues. The V end lost 3 bases, the J end lost 8 bases, and 16 bases lay between the germline ends. The entire variable domain, with the rest obtained from reference TRBV18 and TRBJ1-2, is as follows: NAGVMQNPRHLVRRRGQEARLRCSPMKGHSHVYWYRQLPEEGLKFMVYLQKENIIDESGMPKERFSAEFPKEGPSILRIQQVVRGDSAAYFCASSPAGRAPGYTFGSGTRLTVV.

The chain couples TRBV6-2 or TRBV6-3 to TRBJ1-1; D not certain. V was trimmed by 3 bases and J by 1 base, leaving 6 bases between them. Germline V CDR1 and CDR2: MNHEY, SVGEGT. The CDR3 loop spans 13 amino acids. This CDR3 reads CASSYQENTEAFF. The CDR3 DNA is TGTGCCAGCAGTTATCAGGAGAACACTGAAGCTTTCTTT.

The chain is built from TRBV19 and TRBJ2-7; D is possibly TRBD1 (6 bases). Trimming shortened V by 5 bases and J by 6 bases, and 14 bases separated the two germline ends. CDR1 LNHDA and CDR2 SQIVND come from the germline V gene (reference sequence). The CDR3 consists of 13 residues. The CDR3 is CASSRPGESEQYF. The CDR3 coding sequence is TGTGCCAGTAGTCGGCCAGGGGAAAGCGAGCAGTACTTC.

This sequence joins TRBV9 and TRBJ2-1; 7 bases fit TRBD1. V gave up 3 bases and J gave up 2 bases; unmatched junction bases: 11. The CDR3 runs to 17 residues. Germline V gives CDR1 SGDLS, CDR2 YYNGEE. This CDR3 is CASSDRQGHLPYNEQFF. For the CDR3, the DNA is TGTGCCAGCAGCGACCGACAGGGCCACCTTCCCTACAATGAGCAGTTCTTC. Combining the CDR3 with reference TRBV9 and TRBJ2-1 gives the whole variable domain DSGVTQTPKHLITATGQRVTLRCSPRSGDLSVYWYQQSLDQGLQFLIQYYNGEERAKGNILERFSAQQFPDLHSELNLSSLELGDSALYFCASSDRQGHLPYNEQFFGPGTRLTVL.